These 16 T cell receptor beta chains share one sample of origin, sequenced in a study of molecular identifiers for immune sequencing clone quantification. Each CDR3 protein gets one entry after TCRdb re-called the PCR reads with MiXCR. The profile covers about 68,000 distinct CDR3 sequences, with approximately 18% appearing a single time and around 1.5% taken by the ten largest. The sequencing sample was made of naive CD8+ T cells from blood, with Jurkat cell RNA spiked in. Subset given: FACS-sorted CD8+CD4-CCR7+CD45RA+ naive T cells. The receptors originated from a human donor in good health. Some libraries in this study had Jurkat cell RNA spiked in.

This clonotype was seen at least ten times. V is TRBV12-3 or TRBV12-4 and J is TRBJ2-7, with 10 bases identical to TRBD2. There are 15 residues in the CDR3. The V segment lost 4 bases and the J segment 4 bases; nucleotides outside the gene matches: 7. CDR3 coding DNA: TGTGCCAGCAGTTCCGAGCGGGAGGGCCTGTACGAGCAGTACTTC. Translating it yields CASSSEREGLYEQYF.

This clonotype was counted many times. The chain combines TRBV11-2 with TRBJ2-7; D might be TRBD1 (5 bases). The CDR3 spans 14 residues. Germline CDR1 SGHAT, CDR2 FQNNGV. V gave up 3 bases and J gave up 3 bases, with 12 bases separating them. The CDR3 spells CASSLGIQGYEQYF. CDR3 coding DNA: TGTGCCAGCAGCTTGGGAATCCAGGGCTACGAGCAGTACTTC.

Concerning this clonotype itself: At one end, the junction sequence differs from germline, possibly due to a read error. This CDR3 is CASTSGRVKFNELFF. The CDR3 bases are TGTGCCAGCACCTCTGGGAGGGTTAAATTTAATGAGCTGTTCTTC. This chain connects TRBV12-3 or TRBV12-4 to TRBJ2-1; 7 positions match TRBD2. This CDR3 spans 15 amino acids.

Worth noting for this clonotype: A read error may produce the germline difference seen at one junction end. The genes are TRBV7-2 and TRBJ2-1; 8 nucleotides line up with TRBD2. The CDR3 sequence is 17 residues long. Germline V lookup: CDR1 SGHTA, CDR2 FQGNSA. DNA of the CDR3: TGTGGCAGCAGCACCCCCCAAACAGCGGGAGCTTACAATGAGCAGTTCTTC. Protein product: CGSSTPQTAGAYNEQFF.

This clonotype was observed at least ten times. The V call is TRBV4-1, the J call TRBJ2-7; weak D call: TRBD2 (6 bases). Germline V gene data show CDR1 as MGHRA and CDR2 as YSYEKL. V shed 0 bases and J shed 0 bases, with 12 bases lying between them. The CDR3 loop spans 16 amino acids. CDR3 region: CASSQEWPGDSYEQYF. CDR3 DNA: TGCGCCAGCAGCCAAGAGTGGCCGGGGGACTCCTACGAGCAGTACTTC.

This clonotype has at least ten counts. The chain carries TRBV20-1 and TRBJ2-7, with D possibly called TRBD1 or TRBD2 (5 bases each). The length of the CDR3 is 14 residues. The germline V and J ends were trimmed by 5 bases and 7 bases, with 21 bases remaining between them. CDR1 is DFQATT, CDR2 SNEGSKA, per germline (reference sequence). DNA for the CDR3: TGCAGTGCTGCAGCGGCAGGGCCCGTGGGGGAGCAGTACTTC. It specifies CSAAAAGPVGEQYF.

This clonotype was detected ten times or more. The chain recombines TRBV7-2 with TRBJ1-1, with 10 bases matching TRBD1. Losses at the gene ends were 7 bases for V and 3 bases for J; bases not matched to a gene: 8. CDR1 is SGHTA, CDR2 FQGNSA, per germline. CDR3 length equals 15 residues. CDR3 coding DNA: TGTGCCAGCATCAGGGACAGGGGAGTGGACACTGAAGCTTTCTTT. Its translation: CASIRDRGVDTEAFF.

Notes on this clonotype: This may be a read error: a much more frequent sequence differs by one nucleotide. The chain is built from TRBV7-9 and TRBJ2-3; TRBD2 matches at 7 bases. The CDR3 extends over 14 amino acids. Germline V gives CDR1 SEHNR, CDR2 FQNEAQ (reference sequence). CDR3 DNA: TGTACCAGCAGCTTCATGGGGGGGGCAGATACGCAGTATTTT. It specifies CTSSFMGGADTQYF.

This clonotype turned up a few times. The V call is TRBV18, the J call TRBJ2-1, with 8 bases aligning to TRBD2. This CDR3 is 16 amino acids long. V shed 0 bases, J shed 4 bases, and the junction held 5 bases outside the gene matches. CDR1 and CDR2 from the germline V gene are KGHSH and LQKENI. The CDR3 coding sequence is TGTGCCAGCTCACCACCCTCAGCGGGAGCATACAATGAGCAGTTCTTC. It yields the protein CASSPPSAGAYNEQFF.

This chain uses TRBV6-5 with TRBJ1-4, with TRBD1 matching over 7 bases. This CDR3 spans 18 amino acids. Germline V lookup: CDR1 MNHEY, CDR2 SVGAGI. V dropped 2 bases and J dropped 0; count of bases not matched to a gene: 9. The CDR3 nucleotides are TGTGCCAGCAGTTACCCGACAGGGCATCCGGCAACTAATGAAAAACTGTTTTTT. It specifies CASSYPTGHPATNEKLFF.

This clonotype was detected many times. The chain couples TRBV20-1 to TRBJ2-5, with D possibly matching TRBD2 (5 bases). V shed 4 bases and J shed 0 bases, with 15 bases lying between them. The CDR3 contains 15 residues. The germline CDR1 and CDR2 sequences are DFQATT and SNEGSKA (reference sequence). As DNA, the CDR3 is TGCAGTGCTACTCAGAGTGCAGCGGACCAAGAGACCCAGTACTTC. This translates into CSATQSAADQETQYF.

This clonotype was seen repeatedly, ten times or more. The gene calls are TRBV27 and TRBJ2-7; D may be TRBD2 (5 bases). The CDR3 covers 15 residues. Germline values: CDR1 MNHEY, CDR2 SMNVEV (reference sequence). Trimming removed 5 bases at V and 2 bases at J, with 16 bases between. The CDR3 region is CASSPGFGAAYEQYF. In nucleotides, the CDR3 is TGTGCCAGCAGTCCTGGCTTTGGAGCGGCCTACGAGCAGTACTTC.

This clonotype has at least ten counts. CDR3 protein: CAIRGLGYEQYF. CDR3 bases: TGTGCCATCAGGGGACTTGGGTACGAGCAGTACTTC. J is TRBJ2-7 and V is TRBV10-3; a weak D match, TRBD2 (6 bases). V was cut by 6 bases and J by 4 bases, with 10 bases left in between. The CDR3 loop spans 12 amino acids. Per germline, CDR1 ENHRY and CDR2 SYGVKD.

This clonotype was picked up a small number of times. V gene TRBV15 combines with J gene TRBJ2-2; 9 nucleotides agree with TRBD2. V shed 4 bases and J 6 bases; nucleotides not matched to a gene: 6. The CDR3 has 15 residues. Germline V gives CDR1 LNHNV, CDR2 YYDKDF (reference sequence). The CDR3 loop is CATSTSGLAAGELFF. CDR3 coding DNA: TGTGCCACCAGCACTTCGGGACTAGCCGCCGGGGAGCTGTTTTTT.

This clonotype has a count of ten or more. The chain uses TRBV28 and TRBJ2-7; either TRBD1 or TRBD2 may supply D (5 bases each). The CDR3 consists of 16 residues. Germline V gene sequence: CDR1 MDHEN, CDR2 SYDVKM. V was trimmed by 6 bases and J by 0 bases, leaving 18 bases between them. The CDR3 is CASRERGGLSSYEQYF. The CDR3 bases are TGTGCCAGCAGGGAGAGGGGCGGACTCAGCTCCTACGAGCAGTACTTC.

There are many counts of this clonotype. The chain employs TRBV24-1 and TRBJ1-5, with D possibly TRBD1 on 6 matching bases. The V end was cut by 1 base, the J end by 5 bases, with 8 bases between. The CDR3 is made up of 14 amino acids. Germline V gene sequence: CDR1 KGHDR, CDR2 SFDVKD. CDR3 residues: CATSDFYRDQPQHF. The CDR3 bases are TGTGCCACCAGTGATTTTTACAGGGATCAGCCCCAGCATTTT.